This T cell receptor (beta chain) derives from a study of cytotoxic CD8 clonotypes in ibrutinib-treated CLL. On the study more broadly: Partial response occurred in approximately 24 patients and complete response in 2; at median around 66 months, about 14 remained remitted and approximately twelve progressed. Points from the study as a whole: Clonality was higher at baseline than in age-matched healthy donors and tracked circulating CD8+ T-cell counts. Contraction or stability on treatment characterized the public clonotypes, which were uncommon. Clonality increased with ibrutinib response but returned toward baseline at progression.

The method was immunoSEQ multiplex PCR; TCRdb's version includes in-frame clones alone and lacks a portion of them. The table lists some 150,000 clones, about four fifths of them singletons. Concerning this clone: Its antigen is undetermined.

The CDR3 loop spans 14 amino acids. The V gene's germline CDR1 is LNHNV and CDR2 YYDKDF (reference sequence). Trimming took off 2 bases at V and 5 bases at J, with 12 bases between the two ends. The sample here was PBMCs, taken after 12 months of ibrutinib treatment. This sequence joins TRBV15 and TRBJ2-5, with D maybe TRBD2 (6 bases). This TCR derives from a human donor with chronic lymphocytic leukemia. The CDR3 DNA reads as TGTGCCACCAGCAGACCGGACTATGCGGAGACCCAGTACTTC. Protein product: CATSRPDYAETQYF. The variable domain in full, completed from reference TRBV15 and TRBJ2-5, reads DAMVIQNPRYQVTQFGKPVTLSCSQTLNHNVMYWYQQKSSQAPKLLFHYYDKDFNNEADTPDNFQSRRPNTSFCFLDIRSPGLGDTAMYLCATSRPDYAETQYFGPGTRLLVL.